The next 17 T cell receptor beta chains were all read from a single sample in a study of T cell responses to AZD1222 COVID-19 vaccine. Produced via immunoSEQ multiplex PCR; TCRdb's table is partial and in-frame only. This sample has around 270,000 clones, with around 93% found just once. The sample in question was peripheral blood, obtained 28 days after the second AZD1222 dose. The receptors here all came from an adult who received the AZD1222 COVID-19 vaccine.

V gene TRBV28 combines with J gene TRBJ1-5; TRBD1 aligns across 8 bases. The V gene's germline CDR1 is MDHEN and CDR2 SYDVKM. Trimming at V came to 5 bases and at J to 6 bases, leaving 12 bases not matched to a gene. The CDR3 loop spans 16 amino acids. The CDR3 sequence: CASSPRTGSSAQPQHF. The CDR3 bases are TGTGCCAGCAGTCCCCGGACAGGGTCTTCGGCTCAGCCCCAGCATTTT. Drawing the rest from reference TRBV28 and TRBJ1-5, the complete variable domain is DVKVTQSSRYLVKRTGEKVFLECVQDMDHENMFWYRQDPGLGLRLIYFSYDVKMKEKGDIPEGYSVSREKKERFSLILESASTNQTSMYLCASSPRTGSSAQPQHFGDGTRLSIL.

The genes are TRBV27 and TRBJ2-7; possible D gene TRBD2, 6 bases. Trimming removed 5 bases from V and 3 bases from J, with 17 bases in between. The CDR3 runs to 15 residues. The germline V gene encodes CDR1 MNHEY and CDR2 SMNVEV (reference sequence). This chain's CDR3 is CASSAQGGSYYEQYF. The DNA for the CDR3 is TGTGCCAGCAGTGCCCAGGGAGGTTCCTACTACGAGCAGTACTTC.

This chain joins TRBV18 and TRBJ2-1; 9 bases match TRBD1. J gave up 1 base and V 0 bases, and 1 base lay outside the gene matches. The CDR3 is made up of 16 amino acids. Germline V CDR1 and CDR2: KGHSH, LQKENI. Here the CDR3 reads CASSPPGTGSYNEQFF. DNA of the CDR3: TGTGCCAGCTCACCACCCGGGACAGGGTCCTACAATGAGCAGTTCTTC.

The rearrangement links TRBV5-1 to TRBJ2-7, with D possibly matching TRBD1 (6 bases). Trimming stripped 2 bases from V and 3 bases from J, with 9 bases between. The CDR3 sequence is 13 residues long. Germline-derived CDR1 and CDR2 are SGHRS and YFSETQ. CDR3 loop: CASSFGQIYEQYF. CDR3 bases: TGCGCCAGCAGCTTTGGACAGATCTACGAGCAGTACTTC. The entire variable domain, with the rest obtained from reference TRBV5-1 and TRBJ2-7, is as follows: KAGVTQTPRYLIKTRGQQVTLSCSPISGHRSVSWYQQTPGQGLQFLFEYFSETQRNKGNFPGRFSGRQFSNSRSEMNVSTLELGDSALYLCASSFGQIYEQYFGPGTRLTVT.

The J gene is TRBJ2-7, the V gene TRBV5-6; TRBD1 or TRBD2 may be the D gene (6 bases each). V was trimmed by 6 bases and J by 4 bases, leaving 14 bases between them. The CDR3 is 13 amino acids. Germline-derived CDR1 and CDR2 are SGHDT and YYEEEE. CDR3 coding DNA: TGTGCCAGCACCTTCGGAGGGGGATACGAGCAGTACTTC. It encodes CASTFGGGYEQYF.

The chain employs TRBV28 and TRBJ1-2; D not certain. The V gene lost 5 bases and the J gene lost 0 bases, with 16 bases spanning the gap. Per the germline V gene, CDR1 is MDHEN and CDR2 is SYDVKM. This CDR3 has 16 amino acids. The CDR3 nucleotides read TGTGCCAGCAGTCGGGCCGGGTCCCCCTCTAACTATGGCTACACCTTC. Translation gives CASSRAGSPSNYGYTF.

The CDR3 sequence: CASSLGTSNQPQHF. CDR3 nucleotide sequence: TGTGCCAGCAGCTTAGGGACCAGCAATCAGCCCCAGCATTTT. V gene TRBV7-2 combines with J gene TRBJ1-5; D gene ambiguous. The germline V gene encodes CDR1 SGHTA and CDR2 FQGNSA. CDR3 size: 14 residues. V shed 1 base and J shed 1 base, with 5 bases lying between them.

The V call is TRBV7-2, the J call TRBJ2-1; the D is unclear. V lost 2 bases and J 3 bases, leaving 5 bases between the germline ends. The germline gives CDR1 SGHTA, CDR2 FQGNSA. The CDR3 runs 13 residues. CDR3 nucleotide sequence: TGTGCCAGCAGCTTATCATACTACAATGAGCAGTTCTTC. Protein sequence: CASSLSYYNEQFF.

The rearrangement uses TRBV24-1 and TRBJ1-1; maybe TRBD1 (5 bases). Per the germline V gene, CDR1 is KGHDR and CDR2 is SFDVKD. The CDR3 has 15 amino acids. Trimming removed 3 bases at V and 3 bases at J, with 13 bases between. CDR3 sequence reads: CATSDATRGDTEAFF. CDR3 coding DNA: TGTGCCACCAGTGATGCGACACGGGGGGACACTGAAGCTTTCTTT.

The CDR3 sequence is CASSVGGRAGSYEQYF. The CDR3 DNA reads as TGTGCCAGCAGCGTCGGCGGGAGGGCCGGTTCCTACGAGCAGTACTTC. This rearrangement joins TRBV9 to TRBJ2-7, with 9 bases aligning to TRBD2. Per the germline V gene, CDR1 is SGDLS and CDR2 is YYNGEE. This CDR3 has 16 residues. The junction had 7 bases not matched to a gene; V was cut back by 2 bases and J by 1 base.

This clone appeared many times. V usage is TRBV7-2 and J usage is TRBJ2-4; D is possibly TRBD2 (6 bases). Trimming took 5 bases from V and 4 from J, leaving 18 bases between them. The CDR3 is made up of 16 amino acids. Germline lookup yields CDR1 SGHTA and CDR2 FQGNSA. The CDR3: CASSNTRDSVKNIQYF. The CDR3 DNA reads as TGTGCCAGCAGCAATACCCGGGACTCCGTTAAAAACATTCAGTACTTC.

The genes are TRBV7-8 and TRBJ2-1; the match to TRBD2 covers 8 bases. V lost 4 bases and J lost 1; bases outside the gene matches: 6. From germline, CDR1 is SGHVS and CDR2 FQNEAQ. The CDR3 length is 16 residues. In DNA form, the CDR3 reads TGTGCCAGCAGCTCCGTTAGCGGGGCTTCCTACAATGAGCAGTTCTTC. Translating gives CASSSVSGASYNEQFF.

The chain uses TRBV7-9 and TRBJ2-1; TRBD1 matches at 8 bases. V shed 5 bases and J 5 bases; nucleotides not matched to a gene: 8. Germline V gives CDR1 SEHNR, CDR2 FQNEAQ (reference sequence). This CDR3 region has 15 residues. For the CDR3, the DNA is TGTGCCAGCAGCCGACCGGCAGGGGGCCACAATGAGCAGTTCTTC. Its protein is CASSRPAGGHNEQFF.

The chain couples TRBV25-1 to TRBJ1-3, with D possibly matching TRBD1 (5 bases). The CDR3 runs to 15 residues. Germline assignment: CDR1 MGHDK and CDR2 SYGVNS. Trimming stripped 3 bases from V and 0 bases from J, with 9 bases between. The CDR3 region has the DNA TGTGCCAGCAGTGATGGGACCGTCTCTGGAAACACCATATATTTT. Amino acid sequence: CASSDGTVSGNTIYF.

DNA of the CDR3: TGCGCCAGCAGCTTTTGGCAAGACACCGGGGAGCTGTTTTTT. Its protein product is CASSFWQDTGELFF. This rearrangement joins TRBV5-1 to TRBJ2-2; no firm D call. From germline, CDR1 is SGHRS and CDR2 YFSETQ. V was shortened by 2 bases and J by 3 bases, with 8 bases between the two germline ends. The CDR3 sequence is 14 residues long.

CDR3 protein: CASIPSLSYNEQFF. The CDR3 DNA reads TGTGCCAGCATCCCTAGTCTCTCCTACAATGAGCAGTTCTTC. This rearrangement joins TRBV28 to TRBJ2-1; D is uncertain. This CDR3 spans 14 amino acids. V was shortened by 7 bases and J by 0 bases, with 10 bases between the two germline ends. Germline CDR1 reads MDHEN; CDR2 reads SYDVKM.

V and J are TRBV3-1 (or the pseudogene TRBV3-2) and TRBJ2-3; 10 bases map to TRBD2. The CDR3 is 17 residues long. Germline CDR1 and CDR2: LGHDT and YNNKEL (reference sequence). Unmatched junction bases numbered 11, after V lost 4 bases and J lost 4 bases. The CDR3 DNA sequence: TGTGCCAGCAGCCCCGGACCGGGACTAGCGTTCCCAGATACGCAGTATTTT. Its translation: CASSPGPGLAFPDTQYF.